This paragraph covers one T cell receptor beta chain sequence. No antigen is known for it. This CDR3 is built from 14 residues. Germline V lookup: CDR1 SGDLS, CDR2 YYNGEE. The ends were cut back, 1 base at V and 2 bases at J, with 6 bases in the middle. This sample is drawn from a study of cytomegalovirus exposure and HLA in healthy donors. Looking at the study overall: When 398 donors were genotyped, roughly 78% of them were found to fall in the Caucasian-associated ancestry cluster. Study findings and constraints: Accounts indicate the classifier identified cytomegalovirus status with strong specificity and sensitivity. According to a later analysis, donors in an Asian-associated ancestry cluster reportedly had fewer N-insertions than the approximately 670-donor mean.

A multiplex PCR was run with 60 Vbeta primers and 13 Jbeta primers. The protocol was immunoSEQ multiplex PCR, while the TCRdb copy is restricted to in-frame clones and leaves out a portion. Found here are 100,000 to 150,000 clones, around 73% of them singletons; the top ten hold 1.4% to 1.5%. V gene TRBV9 combines with J gene TRBJ1-4, with D hard to call. This receptor was obtained from a female donor in good health and CMV-seronegative. The specimen was PBMCs. The CDR3 sequence is CASSVSGTNEKLFF. The CDR3 DNA sequence: TGTGCCAGCAGCGTATCGGGGACTAATGAAAAACTGTTTTTT.